This T cell receptor (beta chain) emerged from a study of neurological immune-mediated disorders. Sequencing runs each generated in excess of 180 million TCR-beta sequences derived from 15-18 subjects. TCRdb reprocessed the 5' RACE reads via MiXCR and lists one record per CDR3 protein. The table includes under 50,000 distinct CDR3 sequences, roughly 14% detected once. Time point noted: longitudinal time-point 2. This clonotype was observed many times. Its antigen is currently unknown. Whole-study findings and limits: Subjects shared no identical expanded-clone CDR3 amino acid sequences, suggesting private TCR-beta repertoires in all groups.

Looked up from germline, CDR1 is DFQATT and CDR2 is SNEGSKA (reference sequence). The CDR3 consists of 13 residues. V was trimmed by 6 bases and J by 0 bases, leaving 11 bases between them. Sequencing was performed on PBMCs. This chain links TRBV20-1 with TRBJ1-2; a possible D gene is TRBD1 (6 bases). This clonotype originated in a male donor with HTLV-1-associated myelopathy (HAM/TSP). The CDR3 loop reads CSAPRTANYGYTF. DNA of the CDR3: TGCAGTGCCCCGAGGACAGCTAACTATGGCTACACCTTC.